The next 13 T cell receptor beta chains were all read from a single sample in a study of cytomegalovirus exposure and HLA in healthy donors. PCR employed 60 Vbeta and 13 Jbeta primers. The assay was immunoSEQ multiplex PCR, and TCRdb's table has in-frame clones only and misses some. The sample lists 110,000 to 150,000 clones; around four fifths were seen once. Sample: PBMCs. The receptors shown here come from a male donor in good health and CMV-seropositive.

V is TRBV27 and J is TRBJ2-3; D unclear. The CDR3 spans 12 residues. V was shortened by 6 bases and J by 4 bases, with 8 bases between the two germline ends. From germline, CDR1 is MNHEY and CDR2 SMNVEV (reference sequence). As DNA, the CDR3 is TGTGCCAGCAGCCATACAGCAGATACGCAGTATTTT. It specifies CASSHTADTQYF.

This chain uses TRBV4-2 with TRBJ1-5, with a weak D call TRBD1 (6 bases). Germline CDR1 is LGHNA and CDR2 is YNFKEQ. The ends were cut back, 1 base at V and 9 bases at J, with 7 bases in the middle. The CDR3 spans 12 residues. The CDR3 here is CASSQGGGPQHF. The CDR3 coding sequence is TGTGCCAGCAGCCAAGGAGGGGGGCCCCAGCATTTT.

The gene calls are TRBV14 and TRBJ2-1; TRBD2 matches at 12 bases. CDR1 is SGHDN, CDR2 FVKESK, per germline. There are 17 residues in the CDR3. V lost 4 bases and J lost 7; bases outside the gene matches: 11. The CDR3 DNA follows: TGTGCCAGCAGCCCAACCCGACTAGCGGGAGTATTAAATGAGCAGTTCTTC. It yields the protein CASSPTRLAGVLNEQFF.

CDR3 loop: CASTPGTGQGKLFF. The CDR3 bases are TGTGCCAGCACCCCCGGGACAGGGCAGGGAAAACTGTTTTTT. The J gene is TRBJ1-4, the V gene TRBV6-6, with 9 bases identical to TRBD1. Germline CDR1 and CDR2: MNHNY and SVGAGI (reference sequence). This CDR3 is 14 amino acids long. J gave up 10 bases and V 7 bases, and 10 bases lay outside the gene matches.

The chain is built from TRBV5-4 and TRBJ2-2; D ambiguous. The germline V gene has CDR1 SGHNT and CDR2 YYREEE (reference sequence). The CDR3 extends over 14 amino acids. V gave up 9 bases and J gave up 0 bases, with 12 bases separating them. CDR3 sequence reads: CAIRIGSNTGELFF. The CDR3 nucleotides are TGTGCCATTAGAATCGGGTCGAACACCGGGGAGCTGTTTTTT. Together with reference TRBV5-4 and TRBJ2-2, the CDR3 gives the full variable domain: ETGVTQSPTHLIKTRGQQVTLRCSSQSGHNTVSWYQQALGQGPQFIFQYYREEENGRGNFPPRFSGLQFPNYSSELNVNALELDDSALYLCAIRIGSNTGELFFGEGSRLTVL.

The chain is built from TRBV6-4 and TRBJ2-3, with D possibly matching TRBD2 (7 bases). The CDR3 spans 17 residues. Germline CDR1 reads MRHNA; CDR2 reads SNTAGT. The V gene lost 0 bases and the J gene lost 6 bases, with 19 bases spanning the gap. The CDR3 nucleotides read TGTGCCAGCAGTGACTCGACAAGCGGGGCGGGGGCTGATACGCAGTATTTT. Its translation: CASSDSTSGAGADTQYF.

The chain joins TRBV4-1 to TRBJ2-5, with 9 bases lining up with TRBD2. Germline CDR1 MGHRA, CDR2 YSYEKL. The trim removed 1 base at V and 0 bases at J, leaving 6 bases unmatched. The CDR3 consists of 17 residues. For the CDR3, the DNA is TGCGCCAGCAGCCAAGCTGGTAGCGGGGGCTACCAAGAGACCCAGTACTTC. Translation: CASSQAGSGGYQETQYF.

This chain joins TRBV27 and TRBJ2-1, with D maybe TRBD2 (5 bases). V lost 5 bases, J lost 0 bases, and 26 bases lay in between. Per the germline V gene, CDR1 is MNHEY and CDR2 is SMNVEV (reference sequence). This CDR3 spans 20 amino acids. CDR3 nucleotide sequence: TGTGCCAGCAGTCTCAGCGGCTATACGAGCGTGGACTCCTCCTACAATGAGCAGTTCTTC. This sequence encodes CASSLSGYTSVDSSYNEQFF.

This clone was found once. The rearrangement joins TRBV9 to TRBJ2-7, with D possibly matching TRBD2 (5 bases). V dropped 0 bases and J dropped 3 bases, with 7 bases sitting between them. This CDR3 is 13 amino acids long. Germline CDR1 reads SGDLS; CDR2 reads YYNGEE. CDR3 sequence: CASSVAGNYEQYF. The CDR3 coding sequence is TGTGCCAGCAGCGTAGCCGGGAACTACGAGCAGTACTTC.

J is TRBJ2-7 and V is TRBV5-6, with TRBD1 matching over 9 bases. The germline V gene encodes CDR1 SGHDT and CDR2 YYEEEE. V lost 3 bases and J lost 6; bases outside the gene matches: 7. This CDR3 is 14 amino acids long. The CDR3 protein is CASSSGTGMGEQYF. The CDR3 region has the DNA TGTGCCAGCAGCTCCGGGACAGGGATGGGCGAGCAGTACTTC.

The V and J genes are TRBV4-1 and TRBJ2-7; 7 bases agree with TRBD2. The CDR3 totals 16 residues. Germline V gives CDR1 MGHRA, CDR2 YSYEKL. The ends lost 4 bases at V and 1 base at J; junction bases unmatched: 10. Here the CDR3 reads CASSRDGRRTSYEQYF. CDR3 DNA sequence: TGCGCCAGCAGCCGGGACGGGAGGAGGACATCCTACGAGCAGTACTTC.

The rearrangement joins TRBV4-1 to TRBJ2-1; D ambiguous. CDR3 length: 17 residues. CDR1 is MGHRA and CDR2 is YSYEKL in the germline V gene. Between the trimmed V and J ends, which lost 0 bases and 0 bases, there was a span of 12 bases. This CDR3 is CASSQDLGASSYNEQFF. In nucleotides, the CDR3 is TGCGCCAGCAGCCAAGATTTGGGCGCCAGCTCCTACAATGAGCAGTTCTTC.

Written as DNA, the CDR3 is TGTGCCAGCAGTTTCGCACGACTAGCGGGAGCCTACGAGCAGTACTTC. It encodes CASSFARLAGAYEQYF. The genes are TRBV6-5 and TRBJ2-7, with 12 bases aligning to TRBD2. V lost 4 bases, J lost 2 bases, and 6 bases stayed unmatched. Germline values: CDR1 MNHEY, CDR2 SVGAGI. The CDR3 contains 16 residues.